These T cell receptor beta chains were read from a single sample in a study of T-cell reconstitution after alpha-beta-depleted transplantation in children. Each CDR3 protein is one row after TCRdb ran MiXCR on the PCR reads. In the table there are around 800,000 distinct CDR3 sequences, approximately 15% of which are singletons. The sample was PBMCs, mostly from graft donor cells, taken 360 days after TCRalphabeta/CD19-depleted stem cell transplant. Receptors originate from a male patient younger than 18 who had a stem cell transplant for acute lymphoblastic leukemia, so the T cells may come from the graft donor. CDR3s include the opening cysteine and the closing phenylalanine or tryptophan. D genes are given only for firm matches. Clone size, where shown, is once, few, many, or a class for clones that have expanded.

clone size,V gene,J gene,D gene,CDR3 DNA,CDR3 protein
.,TRBV18,TRBJ2-1,TRBD2,TGTGCCAGCTCAGGACTAGCGGGAGTTGGTCGGAATGAGCAGTTCTTC,CASSGLAGVGRNEQFF
few,TRBV7-8,TRBJ2-1,TRBD2,TGTGCCAGCAGCCAAAGAGCGGGAGGGCCGCTACACAATGAGCAGTTCTTC,CASSQRAGGPLHNEQFF
few,TRBV18,TRBJ1-6,TRBD1,TGTGCCAGCTCACCAACACAGGGGGCGTTAAAAACCATAGGCACCGGTCTCCACTTT,CASSPTQGALKTIGTGLHF
few,TRBV29-1,TRBJ2-3,TRBD1,TGCAGCGTTCCCGGGACAGGTAGCACAGATACGCAGTATTTT,CSVPGTGSTDTQYF
few,TRBV2,TRBJ2-7,.,TGTGCCAGCATAGGAGTCTACGAGCAGTACTTC,CASIGVYEQYF
.,TRBV29-1,TRBJ2-7,TRBD1,TGCAGCGCTGCGGACAGGGGGGAATCCTACGAGCAGTACTTC,CSAADRGESYEQYF
many,TRBV5-1,TRBJ2-5,TRBD2,TGTGCCAGCAGCTTGACTAGCGGGAGAGGCGAGACCCAGTACTTC,CASSLTSGRGETQYF
.,TRBV7-7,TRBJ1-3,.,TGTGCCAGCAGCTTAGATCCCGGAAACACCATATATTTT,CASSLDPGNTIYF
many,TRBV7-6,TRBJ2-1,TRBD2,TGTGCCAGCAAGCGGGACTCCGTTGGTGAGCAGTTCTTC,CASKRDSVGEQFF
many,TRBV7-7,TRBJ2-1,TRBD2,TGTGCCAGTTCAGGGACTAGCGGTCACAATGAGCAGTTCTTC,CASSGTSGHNEQFF
many,TRBV5-1,TRBJ2-7,.,TGCGCCAGCAGCTTGGTGGGGGCCCGGTACGAGCAGTACTTC,CASSLVGARYEQYF
few,TRBV20-1,TRBJ2-1,TRBD1,TGCAGTGCTTTTTTCCTGACAGGGGGAATTTACAATGAGCAGTTCTTC,CSAFFLTGGIYNEQFF
many,TRBV5-1,TRBJ2-7,.,TGCGCCAGCAGCCAACCCTCCTACGAGCAGTACTTC,CASSQPSYEQYF
few,TRBV4-1,TRBJ1-5,.,TGCGCCAGCAGCCGAAGTGGGGACACCTATCAGCCCCAGCATTTT,CASSRSGDTYQPQHF
.,TRBV3-1,TRBJ1-3,.,TGTGCCAGCAGCCATTCACAGGGCTCATCCTCTGGAAACACCATATATTTT,CASSHSQGSSSGNTIYF
.,TRBV12-3/TRBV12-4,TRBJ2-3,TRBD2,TGTGCCAGCACTACTAGCGGGACAAGCACAGATACGCAGTATTTT,CASTTSGTSTDTQYF
few,TRBV24-1,TRBJ1-2,.,TGTGCCACCAGTCCGGGTCCGAACTATGGCTACACCTTC,CATSPGPNYGYTF
.,TRBV5-1,TRBJ1-4,.,TGCGCCAGCAGCCGCGTCGGGTGGACTAATGAAAAACTGTTTTTT,CASSRVGWTNEKLFF
many,TRBV12-3/TRBV12-4,TRBJ2-7,TRBD2,TGTGCCAGCAGTTTTAGCGGGAGGGCCTACGAGCAGTACTTC,CASSFSGRAYEQYF
many,TRBV5-1,TRBJ2-2,.,TGCGCCAGCAGCTTGGCCAAGGGTCAGCCGGGACGTCGGAACACCGGGGAGCTGTTTTTT,CASSLAKGQPGRRNTGELFF
once,TRBV5-1,TRBJ2-1,TRBD1,TGCGCCAGCAGACCGACAGGGCGCGATGAGCAGTTCTTC,CASRPTGRDEQFF
.,TRBV3-1,TRBJ2-5,TRBD2,TGTGCCAGCAGCCAAAGACTAGCCATCCAAGAGACCCAGTACTTC,CASSQRLAIQETQYF
.,TRBV11-2,TRBJ2-4,.,TGTGCCAGCGGGAGGATCCTAGCCAAAAACATTCAGTACTTC,CASGRILAKNIQYF
.,TRBV18,TRBJ2-5,.,TGTGCCAGCTCACCGTCTCTCAGCGCGACCCGAGAGACCCAGTACTTC,CASSPSLSATRETQYF
few,TRBV10-3,TRBJ2-7,.,TGTGCCATCAGTGGGGGATCCTCCTACGAGCAGTACTTC,CAISGGSSYEQYF
.,TRBV30,TRBJ1-4,TRBD1,TGTGCCTATCGGACAGGGGCCAGTGGCGAAAAACTGTTTTTT,CAYRTGASGEKLFF
.,TRBV12-3/TRBV12-4,TRBJ1-2,TRBD1,TGTGCCAGCAGCCGAGGACAGGGGGGAGTCGGCTACACCTTC,CASSRGQGGVGYTF
.,TRBV6-2/TRBV6-3,TRBJ2-1,.,TGTGCCAGCAGTCCCTGGGGGCGCCGGGAGGCGTACAATGAGCAGTTCTTC,CASSPWGRREAYNEQFF
.,TRBV12-3/TRBV12-4,TRBJ2-1,.,TGTGCCACCACCGGGCGGGGAAGCTCCTACAATGAGCAGTTCTTC,CATTGRGSSYNEQFF
.,TRBV12-3/TRBV12-4,TRBJ2-7,TRBD2,TGTGCCAGCAGTGCCACTAGCGGGAAGTTCTCCTACGAGCAGTACTTC,CASSATSGKFSYEQYF